This TCR beta chain was captured by sequencing in a study of T cell repertoires in cytomegalovirus infection. This clonotype occurred many times. One entry per CDR3 protein results from TCRdb running MiXCR on the reads. Of some 390,000 distinct CDR3 sequences listed, 15% to 20% are singletons. CDR1 SGHRS and CDR2 YFSETQ come from the germline V gene. V trimming: 4 bases; J trimming: 4 bases; junction bases outside the gene matches: 9. The CDR3 covers 15 residues. The clonotype comes from a human donor in good health (CMV status not recorded). Some clones in this sample may be carry-over from other donors' samples. The sequencing input was PBMCs. This chain uses TRBV5-1 with TRBJ1-1; TRBD1 aligns across 8 bases. CDR3 sequence (DNA): TGCGCCAGCAGCACCTACGGTGGACAGGGCACTGAAGCTTTCTTT. It yields the protein CASSTYGGQGTEAFF.